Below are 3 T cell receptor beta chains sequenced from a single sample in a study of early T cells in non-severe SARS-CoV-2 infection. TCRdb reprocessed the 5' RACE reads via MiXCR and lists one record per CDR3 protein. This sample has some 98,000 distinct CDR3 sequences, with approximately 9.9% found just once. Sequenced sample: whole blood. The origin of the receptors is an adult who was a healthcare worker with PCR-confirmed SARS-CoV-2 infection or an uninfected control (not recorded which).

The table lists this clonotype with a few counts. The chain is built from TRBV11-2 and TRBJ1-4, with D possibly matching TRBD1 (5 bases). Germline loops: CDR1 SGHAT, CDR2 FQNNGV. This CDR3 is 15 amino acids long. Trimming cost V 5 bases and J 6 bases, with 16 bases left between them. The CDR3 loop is CASSRGRNLDEKLFF. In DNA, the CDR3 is TGTGCCAGCAGCCGGGGACGGAACTTAGATGAAAAACTGTTTTTT. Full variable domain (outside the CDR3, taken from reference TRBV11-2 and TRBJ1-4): EAGVAQSPRYKIIEKRQSVAFWCNPISGHATLYWYQQILGQGPKLLIQFQNNGVVDDSQLPKDRFSAERLKGVDSTLKIQPAKLEDSAVYLCASSRGRNLDEKLFFGSGTQLSVL.

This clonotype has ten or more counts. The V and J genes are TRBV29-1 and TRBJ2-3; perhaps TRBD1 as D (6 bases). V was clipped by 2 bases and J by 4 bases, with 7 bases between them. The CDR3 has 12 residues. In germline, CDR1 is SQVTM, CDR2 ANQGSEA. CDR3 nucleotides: TGCAGCGTTGAACAGGGGTCAGATACGCAGTATTTT. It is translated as CSVEQGSDTQYF.

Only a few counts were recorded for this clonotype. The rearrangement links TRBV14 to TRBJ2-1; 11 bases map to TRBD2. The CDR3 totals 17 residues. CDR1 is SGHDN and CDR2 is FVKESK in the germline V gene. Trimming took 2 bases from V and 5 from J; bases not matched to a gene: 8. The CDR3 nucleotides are TGTGCCAGCAGCCAAACCCGACTAGCGGGGACCGACAATGAGCAGTTCTTC. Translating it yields CASSQTRLAGTDNEQFF.